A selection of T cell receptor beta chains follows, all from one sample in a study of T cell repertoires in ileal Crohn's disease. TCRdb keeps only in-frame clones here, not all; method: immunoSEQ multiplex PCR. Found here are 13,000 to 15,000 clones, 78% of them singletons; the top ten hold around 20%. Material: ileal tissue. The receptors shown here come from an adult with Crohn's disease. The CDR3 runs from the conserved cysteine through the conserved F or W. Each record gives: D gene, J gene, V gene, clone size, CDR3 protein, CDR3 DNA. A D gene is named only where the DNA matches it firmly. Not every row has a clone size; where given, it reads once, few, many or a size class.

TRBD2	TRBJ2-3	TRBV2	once	CASRKRGGADTQYF	TGTGCCAGCAGGAAGCGGGGGGGAGCAGATACGCAGTATTTT
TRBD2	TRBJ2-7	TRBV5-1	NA	CASSLGPGLTTYEQYF	TGCGCCAGCAGCTTGGGACCGGGACTAACAACCTACGAGCAGTACTTC
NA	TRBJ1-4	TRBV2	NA	CASSVNLRFQRDNEKLFF	TGTGCCAGCAGTGTGAATTTGAGGTTCCAGCGTGATAATGAAAAACTGTTTTTT
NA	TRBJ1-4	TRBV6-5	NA	CASSYSARGNEKLFF	TGTGCCAGCAGTTACTCGGCGCGGGGAAATGAAAAACTGTTTTTT
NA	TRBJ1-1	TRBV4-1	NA	CASSFLALSNTEAFF	TGCGCCAGCAGCTTTTTAGCCCTCTCGAACACTGAAGCTTTCTTT
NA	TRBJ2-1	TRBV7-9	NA	CASSLGSREKQFF	TGTGCCAGCAGCTTAGGATCGAGGGAGAAGCAGTTCTTC
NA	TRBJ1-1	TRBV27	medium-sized	CASSGRTVIGYTEAFF	TGTGCCAGCAGTGGTCGGACAGTTATCGGGTACACTGAAGCTTTCTTT
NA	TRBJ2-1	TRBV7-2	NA	CASTPPGTFNNEQFF	TGTGCCAGCACCCCCCCAGGGACATTCAACAATGAGCAGTTCTTC
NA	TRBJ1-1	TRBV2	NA	CASSDRQGQSMAFF	TGTGCCAGCAGTGATCGGCAGGGGCAGTCGATGGCTTTCTTT
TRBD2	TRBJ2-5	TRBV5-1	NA	CASSWGLAGAEEETQYF	TGCGCCAGCAGCTGGGGACTAGCGGGAGCCGAAGAAGAGACCCAGTACTTC
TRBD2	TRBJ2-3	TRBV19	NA	CASSISAGDMNTQYF	TGTGCCAGTAGTATCTCAGCGGGAGATATGAATACGCAGTATTTT
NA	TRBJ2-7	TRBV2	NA	CASSEFRGVQEQYF	TGTGCCAGCAGTGAGTTCAGGGGGGTTCAGGAGCAGTACTTC
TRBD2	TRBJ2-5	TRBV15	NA	CATSSHSGGGKTQYF	TGTGCCACCAGCAGCCATAGCGGGGGGGGGAAGACCCAGTACTTC
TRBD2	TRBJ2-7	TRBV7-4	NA	CASSLRRTSGNIWSYEQYF	TGTGCCAGCAGCCTACGGCGGACTAGCGGGAATATATGGTCCTACGAGCAGTACTTC
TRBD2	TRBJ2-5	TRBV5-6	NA	CASSLWGGIARETQYF	TGTGCCAGCAGCTTGTGGGGGGGGATCGCAAGGGAGACCCAGTACTTC
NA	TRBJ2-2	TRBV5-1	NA	CASSGKNTGELFF	TGCGCCAGCAGCGGCAAGAACACCGGGGAGCTGTTTTTT
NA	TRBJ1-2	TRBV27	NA	CASSFWGGYGYTF	TGTGCCAGCAGTTTCTGGGGAGGCTATGGCTACACCTTC
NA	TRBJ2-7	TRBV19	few	CASSQGQMSYEQYF	TGTGCCAGTAGTCAGGGGCAGATGTCCTACGAGCAGTACTTC
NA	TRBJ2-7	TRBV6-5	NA	CASRRGLGEQYF	TGTGCCAGCAGACGAGGACTGGGAGAGCAGTACTTC
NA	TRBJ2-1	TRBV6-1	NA	CASSEVGGYNEQFF	TGTGCCAGCAGTGAAGTGGGGGGTTACAATGAGCAGTTCTTC
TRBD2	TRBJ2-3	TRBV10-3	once	CAITAGETDTQYF	TGTGCCATCACGGCGGGGGAGACAGATACGCAGTATTTT
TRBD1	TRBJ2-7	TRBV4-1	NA	CASSRQPGQGASGLEEQYF	TGCGCCAGCAGCCGACAACCGGGACAGGGGGCGAGCGGGTTGGAGGAGCAGTACTTC
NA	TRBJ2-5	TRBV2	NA	CASSVYQETQYF	TGTGCCAGCAGTGTGTATCAAGAGACCCAGTACTTC
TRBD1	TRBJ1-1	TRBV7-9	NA	CASSLGGQGRWGPNTEAFF	TGTGCCAGCAGCTTAGGGGGACAGGGGAGGTGGGGGCCGAACACTGAAGCTTTCTTT
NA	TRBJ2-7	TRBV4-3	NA	CASSQVALYTITPEQYF	TGCGCCAGCAGCCAAGTCGCCCTATACACTATCACACCGGAGCAGTACTTC
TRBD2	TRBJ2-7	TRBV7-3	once	CASSRGLAGGGQYF	TGTGCCAGCTCCCGGGGACTAGCGGGAGGGGGGCAGTACTTC
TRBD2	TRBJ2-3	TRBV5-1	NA	CASSPGLAGGLIPDTQYF	TGCGCCAGCAGCCCCGGACTAGCGGGAGGTCTCATTCCAGATACGCAGTATTTT
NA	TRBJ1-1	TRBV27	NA	CASAFIGDSTEAFF	TGTGCCAGCGCCTTTATAGGGGACTCCACTGAAGCTTTCTTT
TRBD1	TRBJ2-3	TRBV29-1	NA	CSAAWTGVADTQYF	TGCAGCGCAGCCTGGACAGGGGTTGCAGATACGCAGTATTTT
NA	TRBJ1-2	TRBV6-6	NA	CASSPHPAGEDGYTF	TGTGCCAGCAGTCCCCACCCCGCGGGGGAGGATGGCTACACCTTC
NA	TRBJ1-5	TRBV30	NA	CAWSVRIGQYNQPQHF	TGTGCCTGGAGTGTACGAATCGGACAGTACAATCAGCCCCAGCATTTT
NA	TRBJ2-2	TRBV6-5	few	CASSYFTNTGELFF	TGTGCCAGCAGTTACTTCACGAACACCGGGGAGCTGTTTTTT
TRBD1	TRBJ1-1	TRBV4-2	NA	CASSQRPGQPNTEAFF	TGTGCCAGCAGCCAAAGGCCGGGACAGCCGAACACTGAAGCTTTCTTT
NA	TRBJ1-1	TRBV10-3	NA	CAIQGSGGARTEAFF	TGTGCCATCCAAGGATCCGGCGGGGCTCGGACTGAAGCTTTCTTT
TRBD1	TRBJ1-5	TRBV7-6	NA	CASSPGTGGGQPQHF	TGTGCCAGCAGTCCTGGGACAGGGGGGGGGCAGCCCCAGCATTTT
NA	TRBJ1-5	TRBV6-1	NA	CASRFWGGGQPQHF	TGTGCCAGCAGATTTTGGGGGGGAGGCCAGCCCCAGCATTTT
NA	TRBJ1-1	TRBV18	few	CASSPTEGNTEAFF	TGTGCCAGCTCACCAACTGAGGGGAACACTGAAGCTTTCTTT
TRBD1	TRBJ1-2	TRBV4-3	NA	CASSLRQGDGYTF	TGCGCCAGCAGCCTCCGACAGGGAGATGGCTACACCTTC
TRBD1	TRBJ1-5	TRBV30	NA	CAWSSGQGGQPQHF	TGTGCCTGGAGCTCCGGACAGGGTGGTCAGCCCCAGCATTTT
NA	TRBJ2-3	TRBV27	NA	CASRTYLSTDTQYF	TGTGCCAGCAGGACTTACCTTAGCACAGATACGCAGTATTTT
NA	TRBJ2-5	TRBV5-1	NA	CASSLDRETQYF	TGCGCCAGCAGCTTGGACCGGGAGACCCAGTACTTC
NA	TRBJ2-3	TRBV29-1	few	CSVRAPKGNTQYF	TGCAGCGTTCGGGCCCCGAAGGGGAATACGCAGTATTTT
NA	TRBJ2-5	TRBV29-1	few	CSVRLAETQYF	TGCAGCGTGCGGCTAGCAGAGACCCAGTACTTC
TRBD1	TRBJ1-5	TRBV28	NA	CASSGDRGQPQHF	TGTGCCAGCAGTGGGGACAGGGGCCAGCCCCAGCATTTT
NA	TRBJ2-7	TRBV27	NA	CASSLTYSSYEQYF	TGTGCCAGCAGTTTGACCTACAGCTCCTACGAGCAGTACTTC